Presented here are 27 T cell receptor beta chains from one specimen sequenced in a study of blood T cell repertoires in COVID-19. Here immunoSEQ multiplex PCR was the method, and the copy in TCRdb shows in-frame clones only, minus some. This table has over 40,000 clones, about 89% appearing once. The sequencing sample was made of peripheral blood. The receptors were gathered from a man between 65 and 85 years old with active COVID-19.

V gene TRBV7-2 combines with J gene TRBJ2-7, with D possibly being TRBD1 (8 bases). Per germline, CDR1 SGHTA and CDR2 FQGNSA. The V end lost 5 bases, the J end lost 3 bases, and 23 bases lay between the germline ends. The CDR3 extends over 17 amino acids. The CDR3 reads CASSPRMGGTGYYEQYF. CDR3 nucleotides: TGTGCCAGCAGCCCCCGAATGGGGGGGACAGGATACTACGAGCAGTACTTC.

This chain connects TRBV23-1 to TRBJ2-1; 13 nucleotides line up with TRBD2. TRBV23-1 carries the ORF label, with uncertain function. The J segment lost 8 bases and the V segment lost 3 bases, leaving 19 bases of the junction unmatched. The CDR3 consists of 20 residues. The CDR3 here is CASSQNLTSGGAATDHEQFF. DNA of the CDR3: TGCGCCAGCAGTCAGAACCTTACTAGCGGGGGGGCCGCCACGGATCATGAGCAGTTCTTC.

The chain is built from TRBV7-9 and TRBJ1-6; D may be TRBD1 (5 bases). The CDR3 is 17 amino acids. Per the germline V gene, CDR1 is SEHNR and CDR2 is FQNEAQ (reference sequence). The V end lost 5 bases, the J end lost 8 bases, and 22 bases lay between the germline ends. CDR3 nucleotide sequence: TGTGCCAGCAGCCCGAGACAGCCTCAGGAGTTACATTCACCCCTCCACTTT. This encodes CASSPRQPQELHSPLHF.

The V call is TRBV5-1, the J call TRBJ2-2; TRBD1 agrees at 8 bases. Trimming at V came to 0 bases and at J to 1 base, leaving 2 bases not matched to a gene. There are 16 residues in the CDR3. In germline, CDR1 is SGHRS, CDR2 YFSETQ. CDR3 coding DNA: TGCGCCAGCAGCTTGGAAGGGACAGGGAACACCGGGGAGCTGTTTTTT. Its translation: CASSLEGTGNTGELFF.

This chain links TRBV27 with TRBJ2-7, with 7 bases matching TRBD1. V shed 0 bases, J shed 2 bases, and the junction held 4 bases outside the gene matches. CDR3 length equals 15 residues. Germline V lookup: CDR1 MNHEY, CDR2 SMNVEV (reference sequence). DNA for the CDR3: TGTGCCAGCAGTTTATCCGGGACAGCAACCTACGAGCAGTACTTC. The encoded protein is CASSLSGTATYEQYF.

V gene TRBV5-4 combines with J gene TRBJ2-3; 7 positions agree with TRBD1. The V segment lost 4 bases and the J segment 6 bases; nucleotides outside the gene matches: 8. CDR1 is SGHNT, CDR2 YYREEE, per germline (reference sequence). This CDR3 is built from 14 residues. The CDR3 nucleotides are TGTGCCAGCAGCCCTAAGGGGGCGCTGGATACGCAGTATTTT. Its protein product is CASSPKGALDTQYF.

The chain employs TRBV5-1 and TRBJ2-7; 10 nucleotides align to TRBD1. CDR3 length equals 16 residues. V shed 2 bases and J 1 base; nucleotides not matched to a gene: 6. Germline CDR1 is SGHRS and CDR2 is YFSETQ. CDR3 loop: CASSLVQGQGSYEQYF. The CDR3 coding sequence is TGCGCCAGCAGCTTAGTTCAGGGACAGGGGTCCTACGAGCAGTACTTC.

J is TRBJ2-1 and V is TRBV30; D unresolved. V lost 4 bases and J 12 bases, leaving 19 bases between the germline ends. The CDR3 contains 13 residues. Germline assignment: CDR1 GTSNPN and CDR2 SVGIG (reference sequence). CDR3 DNA: TGTGCCTGGAAATACACTGGAAGGCGAGGGCAGTTCTTC. This gives the protein CAWKYTGRRGQFF.

The V gene is TRBV12-3 or TRBV12-4, the J gene TRBJ2-7; D is uncertain. CDR3 length: 11 amino acids. V was trimmed by 6 bases and J by 4 bases, leaving 7 bases between them. The CDR3 reads CASSLGYEQYF. In nucleotides, the CDR3 is TGTGCCAGCAGCCTAGGTTACGAGCAGTACTTC.

The chain has TRBV29-1 and TRBJ1-2; 7 bases align to TRBD1. Germline values: CDR1 SQVTM, CDR2 ANQGSEA. The length of the CDR3 is 15 residues. Germline trimming cut 3 bases from V and 5 bases from J; bases unmatched to any gene: 12. The CDR3, as DNA: TGCAGCGTTGATCCGGGACAGTCGTACGGTTATGGCTACACCTTC. Translation gives CSVDPGQSYGYGYTF.

This chain links TRBV5-1 with TRBJ2-5; D gene unclear. V gave up 0 bases and J gave up 2 bases, with 11 bases separating them. Germline-derived CDR1 and CDR2 are SGHRS and YFSETQ. The CDR3 is 15 amino acids. The CDR3 region has the DNA TGCGCCAGCAGCTTGGCCGCGCAGGTACAAGAGACCCAGTACTTC. Its protein product is CASSLAAQVQETQYF.

The chain is built from TRBV18 and TRBJ2-7, with a weak D call TRBD1 (5 bases). The ends were cut back, 0 bases at V and 4 bases at J, with 16 bases in the middle. Germline V gene sequence: CDR1 KGHSH, CDR2 LQKENI. The CDR3 is made up of 16 amino acids. This chain's CDR3 is CASSPPSRQGRYEQYF. In DNA form, the CDR3 reads TGTGCCAGCTCACCACCGTCGAGGCAGGGTCGATACGAGCAGTACTTC.

This chain uses TRBV5-6 with TRBJ1-1, with unresolved D. V gave up 3 bases and J gave up 1 base, with 7 bases separating them. This CDR3 comprises 13 residues. Germline loops: CDR1 SGHDT, CDR2 YYEEEE. CDR3 bases: TGTGCCAGCAGCTCCAACGGGAACACTGAAGCTTTCTTT. Translating it yields CASSSNGNTEAFF.

The chain joins TRBV9 to TRBJ2-3, with TRBD1 as a possible D gene (5 bases). V lost 0 bases, J lost 3 bases, and 5 bases lay in between. Per germline, CDR1 SGDLS and CDR2 YYNGEE. The CDR3 has 13 residues. CDR3 bases: TGTGCCAGCAGCGTAGCAGGGACAGATACGCAGTATTTT. Translation: CASSVAGTDTQYF.

This clone was counted a single time. The gene calls are TRBV7-3 and TRBJ2-3; D unresolved. Trimming took 6 bases from V and 0 from J, leaving 10 bases between them. In germline, CDR1 is SGHTA, CDR2 FQGTGA. The CDR3 has 14 amino acids. CDR3 in amino acids: CASSRDSSTDTQYF. CDR3 coding DNA: TGTGCCAGCAGTCGAGATTCCAGCACAGATACGCAGTATTTT.

V usage is TRBV7-2 and J usage is TRBJ2-7; 10 nucleotides line up with TRBD2. The CDR3 contains 16 residues. The germline V gene encodes CDR1 SGHTA and CDR2 FQGNSA. V was clipped by 8 bases and J by 2 bases; unmatched bases: 12. The CDR3 here is CASGTVAGGLAYEQYF. For the CDR3, the DNA is TGTGCCAGCGGGACCGTAGCGGGGGGACTAGCCTACGAGCAGTACTTC.

This chain uses TRBV4-2 with TRBJ1-3, with 8 bases that match TRBD1. The CDR3 totals 15 residues. The germline gives CDR1 LGHNA, CDR2 YNFKEQ. V lost 0 bases to trimming and J lost 4 bases; unmatched junction nucleotides: 2. CDR3 loop: CASSQDGTGGNTIYF. CDR3 nucleotides: TGTGCCAGCAGCCAAGATGGGACAGGAGGAAACACCATATATTTT.

The genes are TRBV4-1 and TRBJ2-5, with a tentative D call TRBD2 (6 bases). This CDR3 has 18 amino acids. With 5 bases removed from V and 5 bases from J, the gap between germline ends came to 27 bases. Germline CDR1 reads MGHRA; CDR2 reads YSYEKL. CDR3 residues: CASSETGVDVRRGETQYF. In DNA form, the CDR3 reads TGCGCCAGCAGCGAGACGGGGGTGGACGTACGGAGAGGCGAGACCCAGTACTTC.

The V gene is TRBV2, the J gene TRBJ1-6; TRBD1 matches 9 bases. Germline assignment: CDR1 SNHLY and CDR2 FYNNEI. CDR3 length: 14 residues. After removal of 5 bases from V and 10 bases from J, the junction contained 6 bases not matched to a gene. CDR3 sequence (DNA): TGTGCCAGCAGTTCGGACAGGGGCCCATCACCCCTCCACTTT. Translated, it gives CASSSDRGPSPLHF.

The rearrangement joins TRBV3-1 (or the pseudogene TRBV3-2) to TRBJ2-7; 8 bases are shared with TRBD1. CDR1 and CDR2 from the germline V gene are LGHDT and YNNKEL (reference sequence). CDR3 length: 14 amino acids. V lost 1 base and J lost 4; bases outside the gene matches: 3. DNA of the CDR3: TGTGCCAGCAGCCAAGGACAGGGGAGATACGAGCAGTACTTC. Translation: CASSQGQGRYEQYF.

V is TRBV29-1 and J is TRBJ1-4; TRBD1 matches at 7 bases. Looked up from germline, CDR1 is SQVTM and CDR2 is ANQGSEA. V was clipped by 4 bases and J by 2 bases; unmatched bases: 4. This CDR3 comprises 14 residues. CDR3 nucleotides: TGCAGCGTTGCAAAACAGGGGACTAATGAAAAACTGTTTTTT. Protein product: CSVAKQGTNEKLFF.

The rearrangement uses TRBV19 and TRBJ2-3, with D tentatively TRBD2 (5 bases). Trimming removed 8 bases from V and 2 bases from J, with 29 bases in between. CDR1 LNHDA and CDR2 SQIVND come from the germline V gene (reference sequence). The CDR3 loop spans 19 amino acids. CDR3 residues: CASSPQVPVLVPTTDTQYF. DNA for the CDR3: TGTGCCAGTTCTCCCCAGGTTCCCGTACTAGTACCTACCACAGATACGCAGTATTTT.

The V gene is TRBV7-2, the J gene TRBJ1-4; maybe TRBD1 (5 bases). V was pared by 1 base and J by 3 bases, with 9 bases between. The CDR3 covers 15 residues. The germline V gene has CDR1 SGHTA and CDR2 FQGNSA. CDR3 loop: CASSLGGLANEKLFF. The CDR3 bases are TGTGCCAGCAGCTTAGGGGGCCTAGCTAATGAAAAACTGTTTTTT. The full variable domain, in which reference TRBV7-2 and TRBJ1-4 provide the parts outside the CDR3, is GAGVSQSPSNKVTEKGKDVELRCDPISGHTALYWYRQSLGQGLEFLIYFQGNSAPDKSGLPSDRFSAERTGGSVSTLTIQRTQQEDSAVYLCASSLGGLANEKLFFGSGTQLSVL.

This chain joins TRBV10-1 and TRBJ2-3, with 7 bases matching TRBD2. The CDR3 contains 16 residues. Per germline, CDR1 WNHNN and CDR2 SYGVQD (reference sequence). V trimming: 5 bases; J trimming: 2 bases; junction bases outside the gene matches: 10. The CDR3 region has the DNA TGCGCCAGCAGTCGGGGGGTAAGCGGGGCCACAGATACGCAGTATTTT. Translation gives CASSRGVSGATDTQYF.

Here the CDR3 DNA reads TGTGCCAGCAGCCAAATAGACAGGTTCACCTACGAGCAGTACTTC. This encodes CASSQIDRFTYEQYF. The rearrangement uses TRBV3-1 (or the pseudogene TRBV3-2) and TRBJ2-7; D may be TRBD1 (6 bases). The germline CDR1 and CDR2 sequences are LGHDT and YNNKEL (reference sequence). This CDR3 contains 15 residues. The V end was cut by 2 bases, the J end by 2 bases, with 13 bases between.

The V call is TRBV30, the J call TRBJ1-6; 7 nucleotides align to TRBD1. CDR1 is GTSNPN, CDR2 SVGIG, per germline (reference sequence). V was pared by 3 bases and J by 14 bases, with 7 bases of the junction left unmatched. The CDR3 has 12 residues. The CDR3 reads CAWSVQGGTLHF. The CDR3 nucleotides read TGTGCCTGGAGCGTCCAGGGGGGCACCCTCCACTTT.

J is TRBJ1-1 and V is TRBV6-2 or TRBV6-3, with 7 bases aligning to TRBD1. Germline CDR1 MNHEY, CDR2 SVGEGT. The CDR3 consists of 14 residues. V lost 4 bases, J lost 4 bases, and 6 bases stayed unmatched. The CDR3 region has the DNA TGTGCCAGCAGTTCCGACAGGGTCGTCACTGAAGCTTTCTTT. This translates into CASSSDRVVTEAFF.